This T cell receptor beta chain was captured by sequencing in a study of early T cells in non-severe SARS-CoV-2 infection. Background on the study: Sequencing used unsorted whole-blood bulk RNA, so chains lack pairing.

The CDR3 totals 14 residues. Trimming cost V 10 bases and J 5 bases, with 19 bases left between them. Germline V gene lookup returns CDR1 ENHRY and CDR2 SYGVKD. A remark on this clonotype: Antigen specificity is unknown.

Study observations and caveats: Private and CD4 specificities were missed by VDJdb matching, which favored anti-spike CD8 responses.

Unique molecular identifiers were affixed to single, distinct cDNA molecules. In TCRdb, the 5' RACE reads were re-called with MiXCR into one record per CDR3 protein. In the table there are some 64,000 distinct CDR3 sequences, roughly 18% of which are singletons. The sequenced sample was whole blood, obtained at baseline. The TCR comes from an adult who was a healthcare worker with PCR-confirmed SARS-CoV-2 infection or an uninfected control (not recorded which). J is TRBJ2-3 and V is TRBV10-3; weak D call: TRBD2 (6 bases). CDR3 in amino acids: CATAPGEMGDTQYF. The CDR3 DNA is TGTGCCACCGCGCCGGGGGAGATGGGAGATACGCAGTATTTT.